This record covers a single T cell receptor (beta chain). What it binds is unknown. With V trimmed by 6 bases and J by 11 bases, 13 bases remained unmatched. The CDR3 totals 13 residues. The germline CDR1 and CDR2 sequences are MDHEN and SYDVKM. The data are from a study of shared clonotypes between healthy human individuals. Findings of the study overall: Generally, naive subsets (rather than memory subsets) showed larger estimated richness.

Repertoires were generated with immunoSEQ multiplex PCR, while TCRdb's copy carries only in-frame clones and drops some. The sample consists of millions of clones, 95% of them appearing once. The material sequenced was naive CD4+ T cells sorted from blood. Subset defined: CD45RA+ positively selected. The sequence was collected from a man in his late teens or twenties in good health. The chain carries TRBV28 and TRBJ2-7, with 7 positions matching TRBD1. CDR3 region: CASRKGQDTREYF. CDR3 in DNA: TGTGCCAGCAGGAAAGGACAGGACACGAGGGAGTACTTC.